Below, 12 T cell receptor beta chains from the same sample are listed, as sequenced in a study of blood T cell repertoires in COVID-19 (dated by TCRdb to 2019 to 2021). Libraries were made using the immunoSEQ multiplex PCR assay. The table comes from immuneACCESS by way of TCRdb, which keeps in-frame sequences with V and J called. Part of the clones is missing from these tables; in studies checked, under half for an unresolved V gene and the rest for unknown reasons. This sample gives about 130,000 clones in total; around 82% of them show up just once. The ten largest account for about 18% of the sample. The sample taken for sequencing was peripheral blood. These TCRs come from a young man with COVID-19, enrolled during active disease.

The chain recombines TRBV5-4 with TRBJ2-7; 12 bases are a match to TRBD1. The CDR3 covers 14 residues. With V trimmed by 3 bases and J by 5 bases, 3 bases remained unmatched. Germline-derived CDR1 and CDR2 are SGHNT and YYREEE (reference sequence). As DNA, the CDR3 is TGTGCCAGCAGCTACCGGGACAGGGGGCACGAGCAGTACTTC. This encodes CASSYRDRGHEQYF.

This rearrangement joins TRBV19 to TRBJ1-1; D not resolved. Looked up from germline, CDR1 is LNHDA and CDR2 is SQIVND (reference sequence). This CDR3 is 14 amino acids long. Trimming pared 6 bases from V and 6 bases from J, leaving 17 bases between. The CDR3 reads CASSPVLANPEAFF. In DNA, the CDR3 is TGTGCCAGTAGCCCAGTATTGGCCAACCCTGAAGCTTTCTTT.

The J gene is TRBJ2-3, the V gene TRBV19; 10 nucleotides agree with TRBD2. J lost 0 bases, V lost 7 bases, and 1 base had no gene match. The CDR3 runs to 14 residues. Germline assignment: CDR1 LNHDA and CDR2 SQIVND (reference sequence). The CDR3: CASTTSGSTDTQYF. The DNA for the CDR3 is TGTGCCAGTACGACTAGCGGGAGCACAGATACGCAGTATTTT.

The chain recombines TRBV10-3 with TRBJ2-1, with D hard to call. This CDR3 has 13 residues. Germline V gives CDR1 ENHRY, CDR2 SYGVKD. V was trimmed by 0 bases and J by 7 bases, leaving 7 bases between them. The CDR3 nucleotides read TGTGCCATCAGTGAGTCAATCGGTAATGAGCAGTTCTTC. It encodes CAISESIGNEQFF.

This chain connects TRBV7-2 to TRBJ1-1; D not resolved. The V end lost 1 base, the J end lost 3 bases, and 9 bases lay between the germline ends. Germline CDR1 and CDR2: SGHTA and FQGNSA. The CDR3 extends over 14 amino acids. CDR3 sequence (DNA): TGTGCCAGCAGCTTAGTTCACGGGGACACTGAAGCTTTCTTT. Its translation: CASSLVHGDTEAFF.

The table lists this clone with a count of one. J is TRBJ1-1 and V is TRBV11-3; no reliable D call. Germline V gene lookup returns CDR1 SGHNT and CDR2 YENEEA. This CDR3 contains 12 residues. Trimming stripped 1 base from V and 13 bases from J, with 13 bases between. CDR3 amino acids: CASSLGRWRNFF. The DNA of the CDR3 is TGTGCCAGCAGCTTAGGCAGGTGGAGGAATTTCTTT.

The sample holds a few counts of this clone. V and J are TRBV7-9 and TRBJ2-7; 7 bases fit TRBD2. The CDR3 has 16 amino acids. Germline V CDR1 and CDR2: SEHNR, FQNEAQ (reference sequence). V lost 5 bases to trimming and J lost 2 bases; unmatched junction nucleotides: 12. As DNA, the CDR3 is TGTGCCAGCAGCCCGAATGGGACTATCCCAACCTACGAGCAGTACTTC. Translated: CASSPNGTIPTYEQYF.

The chain uses TRBV30 and TRBJ1-2, with 8 bases aligning to TRBD1. J was trimmed by 4 bases and V by 3 bases; bases with no gene match: 7. This CDR3 spans 14 amino acids. The germline V gene has CDR1 GTSNPN and CDR2 SVGIG (reference sequence). DNA for the CDR3: TGTGCCTGGAGACAGGACAGGGCTTTCTATGGCTACACCTTC. Translation gives CAWRQDRAFYGYTF.

The CDR3: CASSLSVGTDTQYF. As DNA, the CDR3 is TGTGCCAGCAGTTTATCGGTAGGCACAGATACGCAGTATTTT. The rearrangement uses TRBV27 and TRBJ2-3; D remains unclear. The CDR3 runs to 14 residues. CDR1 MNHEY and CDR2 SMNVEV come from the germline V gene (reference sequence). V was cut by 0 bases and J by 1 base, with 5 bases left in between.

The V gene is TRBV7-9, the J gene TRBJ1-2, with D unresolved. V dropped 5 bases and J dropped 4 bases, with 14 bases sitting between them. Germline CDR1 is SEHNR and CDR2 is FQNEAQ (reference sequence). This CDR3 is built from 14 residues. CDR3 residues: CASSPPVSSYGYTF. The CDR3 nucleotides read TGTGCCAGCAGCCCCCCTGTCTCTTCCTATGGCTACACCTTC. Full variable domain (remainder filled in from reference TRBV7-9 and TRBJ1-2): DTGVSQNPRHKITKRGQNVTFRCDPISEHNRLYWYRQTLGQGPEFLTYFQNEAQLEKSRLLSDRFSAERPKGSFSTLEIQRTEQGDSAMYLCASSPPVSSYGYTFGSGTRLTVV.

This clone was counted a single time. The V call is TRBV9, the J call TRBJ1-5; D gene unclear. Germline loops: CDR1 SGDLS, CDR2 YYNGEE. The CDR3 has 14 residues. Trimming took off 0 bases at V and 5 bases at J, with 9 bases between the two ends. The CDR3 is CASSVGQDYQPQHF. Here the CDR3 DNA reads TGTGCCAGCAGCGTAGGGCAGGATTATCAGCCCCAGCATTTT. The variable domain in full, with the rest retrieved from reference TRBV9 and TRBJ1-5, is DSGVTQTPKHLITATGQRVTLRCSPRSGDLSVYWYQQSLDQGLQFLIQYYNGEERAKGNILERFSAQQFPDLHSELNLSSLELGDSALYFCASSVGQDYQPQHFGDGTRLSIL.

CDR3 region: CASSRTARSSYEQYF. The CDR3 coding sequence is TGTGCCAGCAGCCGGACAGCCAGGAGCTCCTACGAGCAGTACTTC. This chain links TRBV28 with TRBJ2-7; perhaps TRBD1 as D (6 bases). This CDR3 comprises 15 residues. Germline CDR1 and CDR2: MDHEN and SYDVKM. The V and J ends lost 6 bases and 0 bases respectively, with 15 bases between them.